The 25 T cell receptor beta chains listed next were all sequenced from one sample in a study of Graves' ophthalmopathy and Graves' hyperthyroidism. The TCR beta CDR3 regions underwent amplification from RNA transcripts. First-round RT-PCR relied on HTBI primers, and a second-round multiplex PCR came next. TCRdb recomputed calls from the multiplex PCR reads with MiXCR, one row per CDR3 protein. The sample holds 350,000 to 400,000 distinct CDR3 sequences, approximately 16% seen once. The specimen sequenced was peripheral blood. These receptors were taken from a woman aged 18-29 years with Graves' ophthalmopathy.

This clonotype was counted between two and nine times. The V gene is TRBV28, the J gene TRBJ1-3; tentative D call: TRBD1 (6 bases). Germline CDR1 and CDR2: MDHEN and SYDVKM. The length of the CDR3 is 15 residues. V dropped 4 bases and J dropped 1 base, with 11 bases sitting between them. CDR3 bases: TGTGCCAGCAGTTCCGAAGGGGGTTCTGGAAACACCATATATTTT. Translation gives CASSSEGGSGNTIYF.

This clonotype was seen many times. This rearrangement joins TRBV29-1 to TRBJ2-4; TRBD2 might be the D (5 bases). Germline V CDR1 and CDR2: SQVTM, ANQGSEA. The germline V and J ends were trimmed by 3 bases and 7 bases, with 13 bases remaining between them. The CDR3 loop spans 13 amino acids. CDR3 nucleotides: TGCAGCGTTGAGGGAAGCGGTCGGAACATTCAGTACTTC. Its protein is CSVEGSGRNIQYF.

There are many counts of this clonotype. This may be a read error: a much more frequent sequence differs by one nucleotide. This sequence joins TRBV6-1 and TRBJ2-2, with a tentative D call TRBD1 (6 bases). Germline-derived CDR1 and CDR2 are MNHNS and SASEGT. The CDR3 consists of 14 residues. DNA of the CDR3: TGTGCCGGCAGTAGTAGGGGGTACACCGGGGAGCTGTTTTTT. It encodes CAGSSRGYTGELFF.

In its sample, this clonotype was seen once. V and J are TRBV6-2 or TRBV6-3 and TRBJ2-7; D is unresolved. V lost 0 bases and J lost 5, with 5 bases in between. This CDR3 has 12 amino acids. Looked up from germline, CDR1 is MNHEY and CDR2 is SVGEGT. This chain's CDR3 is CASSYSKDEQYF. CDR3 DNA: TGTGCCAGCAGTTACTCGAAAGACGAGCAGTACTTC.

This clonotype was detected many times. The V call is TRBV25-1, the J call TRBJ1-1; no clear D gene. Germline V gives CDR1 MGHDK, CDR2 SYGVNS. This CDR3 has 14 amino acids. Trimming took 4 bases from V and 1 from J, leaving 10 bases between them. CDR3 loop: CASSGLGANTEAFF. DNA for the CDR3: TGTGCCAGCAGTGGGCTGGGCGCGAACACTGAAGCTTTCTTT.

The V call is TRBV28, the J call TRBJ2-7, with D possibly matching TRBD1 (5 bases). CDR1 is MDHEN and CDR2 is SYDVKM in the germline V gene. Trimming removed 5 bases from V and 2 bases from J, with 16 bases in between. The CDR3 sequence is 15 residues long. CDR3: CASSPRGGGPYEQYF. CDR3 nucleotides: TGTGCCAGCAGTCCTAGGGGCGGTGGACCCTACGAGCAGTACTTC. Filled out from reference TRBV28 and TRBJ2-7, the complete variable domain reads DVKVTQSSRYLVKRTGEKVFLECVQDMDHENMFWYRQDPGLGLRLIYFSYDVKMKEKGDIPEGYSVSREKKERFSLILESASTNQTSMYLCASSPRGGGPYEQYFGPGTRLTVT.

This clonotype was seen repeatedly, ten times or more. The CDR3: CASSPIQGRSNYGYTF. The CDR3, as DNA: TGTGCCAGCAGCCCAATACAGGGAAGGTCCAACTATGGCTACACCTTC. The rearrangement uses TRBV27 and TRBJ1-2; D might be TRBD1 (6 bases). This CDR3 is 16 amino acids long. Per germline, CDR1 MNHEY and CDR2 SMNVEV (reference sequence). Between the trimmed V and J ends, which lost 6 bases and 2 bases, there was a span of 19 bases.

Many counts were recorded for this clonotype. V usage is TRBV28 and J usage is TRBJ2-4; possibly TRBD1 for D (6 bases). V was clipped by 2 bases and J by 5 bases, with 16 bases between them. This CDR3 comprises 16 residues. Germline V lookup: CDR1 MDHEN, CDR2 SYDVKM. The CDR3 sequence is CASSLGGPGFQNIQYF. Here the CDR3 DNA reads TGTGCCAGCAGTTTAGGGGGCCCGGGGTTCCAAAACATTCAGTACTTC.

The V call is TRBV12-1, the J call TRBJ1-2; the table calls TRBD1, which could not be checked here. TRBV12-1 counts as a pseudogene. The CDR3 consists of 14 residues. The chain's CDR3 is CASIELQGRYGYTF. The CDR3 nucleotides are TGTGCCAGCATTGAGTTACAGGGACGATATGGCTACACCTTC.

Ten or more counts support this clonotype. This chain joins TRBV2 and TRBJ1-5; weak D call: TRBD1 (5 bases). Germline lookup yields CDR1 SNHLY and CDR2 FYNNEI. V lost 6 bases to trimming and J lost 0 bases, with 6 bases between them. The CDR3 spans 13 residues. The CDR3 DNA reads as TGTGCCAGCAGCGGGACTAGCAATCAGCCCCAGCATTTT. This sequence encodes CASSGTSNQPQHF.

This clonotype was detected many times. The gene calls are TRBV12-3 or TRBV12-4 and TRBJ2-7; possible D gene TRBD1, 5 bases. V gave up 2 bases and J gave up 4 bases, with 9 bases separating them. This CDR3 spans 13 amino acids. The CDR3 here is CASSLQGSYEQYF. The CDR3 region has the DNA TGTGCCAGCAGTTTACAGGGAAGTTACGAGCAGTACTTC.

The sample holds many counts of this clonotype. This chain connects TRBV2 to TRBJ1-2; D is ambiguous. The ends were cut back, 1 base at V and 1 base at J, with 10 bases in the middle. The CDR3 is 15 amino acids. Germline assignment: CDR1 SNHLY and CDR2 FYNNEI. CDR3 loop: CASSEVEGFNYGYTF. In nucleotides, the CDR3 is TGTGCCAGCAGTGAAGTGGAAGGATTTAACTATGGCTACACCTTC.

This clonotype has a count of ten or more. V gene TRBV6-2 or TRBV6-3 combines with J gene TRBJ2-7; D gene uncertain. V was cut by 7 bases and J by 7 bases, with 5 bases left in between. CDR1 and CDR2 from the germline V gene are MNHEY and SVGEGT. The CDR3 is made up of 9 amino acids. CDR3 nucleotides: TGTGCCAGCATGGAAGAGCAGTACTTC. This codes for CASMEEQYF.

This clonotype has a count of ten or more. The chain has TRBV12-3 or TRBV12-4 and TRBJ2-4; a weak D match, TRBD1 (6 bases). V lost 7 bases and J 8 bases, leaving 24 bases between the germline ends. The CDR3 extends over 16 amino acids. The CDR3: CASTGTLGANSDIQYF. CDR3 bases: TGTGCCAGCACCGGGACCTTGGGGGCGAATAGCGACATTCAGTACTTC.

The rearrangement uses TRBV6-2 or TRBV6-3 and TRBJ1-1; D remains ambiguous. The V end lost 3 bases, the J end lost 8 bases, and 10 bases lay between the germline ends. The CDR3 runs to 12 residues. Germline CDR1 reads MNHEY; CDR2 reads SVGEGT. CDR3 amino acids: CASSYRHTEAFF. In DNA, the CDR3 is TGTGCCAGCAGTTATCGACATACCGAAGCTTTCTTT.

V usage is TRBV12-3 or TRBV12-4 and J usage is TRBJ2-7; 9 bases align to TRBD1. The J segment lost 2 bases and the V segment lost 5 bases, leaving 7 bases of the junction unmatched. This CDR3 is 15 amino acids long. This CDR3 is CASSETGGGTYEQYF. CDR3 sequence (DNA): TGTGCCAGCAGTGAGACAGGGGGGGGTACCTACGAGCAGTACTTC.

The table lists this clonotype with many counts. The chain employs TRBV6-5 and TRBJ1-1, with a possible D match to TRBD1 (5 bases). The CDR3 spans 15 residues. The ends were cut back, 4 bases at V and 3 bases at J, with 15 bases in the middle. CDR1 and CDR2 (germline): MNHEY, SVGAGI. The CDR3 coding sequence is TGTGCCAGCAGTTCCTGGGCAGGAGGGGACACTGAAGCTTTCTTT. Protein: CASSSWAGGDTEAFF.

CDR3 sequence (DNA): TGTGCCAGCAGCCCTTCGCCGGGAGTCTCCTACGAGCAGTACTTC. Translating gives CASSPSPGVSYEQYF. This sequence joins TRBV7-2 and TRBJ2-7; maybe TRBD2 (6 bases). Trimming took 5 bases from V and 0 from J, leaving 14 bases between them. This CDR3 is built from 15 residues. Germline V gives CDR1 SGHTA, CDR2 FQGNSA. The entire variable domain, with the rest obtained from reference TRBV7-2 and TRBJ2-7, is as follows: GAGVSQSPSNKVTEKGKDVELRCDPISGHTALYWYRQSLGQGLEFLIYFQGNSAPDKSGLPSDRFSAERTGGSVSTLTIQRTQQEDSAVYLCASSPSPGVSYEQYFGPGTRLTVT.

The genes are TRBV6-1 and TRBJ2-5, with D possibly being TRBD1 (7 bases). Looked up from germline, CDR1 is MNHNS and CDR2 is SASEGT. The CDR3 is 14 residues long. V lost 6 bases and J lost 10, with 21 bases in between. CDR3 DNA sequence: TGTGCCAGCAGGGGGACAGAGACCTCGGGGGACCAGTACTTC. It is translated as CASRGTETSGDQYF.

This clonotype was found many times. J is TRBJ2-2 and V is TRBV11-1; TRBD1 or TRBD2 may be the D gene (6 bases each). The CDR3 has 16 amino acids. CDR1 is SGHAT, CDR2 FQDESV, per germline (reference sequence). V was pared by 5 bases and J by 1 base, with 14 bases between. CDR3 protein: CASSRGQRQNTGELFF. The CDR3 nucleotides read TGTGCCAGCAGCCGGGGGCAGCGCCAGAACACCGGGGAGCTGTTTTTT.

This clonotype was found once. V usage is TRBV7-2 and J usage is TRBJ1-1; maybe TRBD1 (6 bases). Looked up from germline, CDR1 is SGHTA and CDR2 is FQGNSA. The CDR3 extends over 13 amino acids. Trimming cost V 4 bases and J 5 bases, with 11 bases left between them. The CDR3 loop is CASSSGARTEAFF. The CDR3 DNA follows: TGTGCCAGCAGCTCGGGGGCACGGACTGAAGCTTTCTTT.

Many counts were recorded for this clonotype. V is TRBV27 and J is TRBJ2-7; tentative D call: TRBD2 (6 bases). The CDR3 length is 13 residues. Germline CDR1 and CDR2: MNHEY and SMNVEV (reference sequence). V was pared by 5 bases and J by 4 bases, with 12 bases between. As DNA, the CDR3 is TGTGCCAGCAGTGACGGACGGGGGTACGAGCAGTACTTC. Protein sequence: CASSDGRGYEQYF.

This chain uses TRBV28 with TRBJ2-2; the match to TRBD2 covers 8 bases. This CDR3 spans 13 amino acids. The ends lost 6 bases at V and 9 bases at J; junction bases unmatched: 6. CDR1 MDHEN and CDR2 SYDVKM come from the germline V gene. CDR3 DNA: TGTGCCAGCAGACGGGGGGGGCCCTGGGAGCTGTTTTTT. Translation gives CASRRGGPWELFF. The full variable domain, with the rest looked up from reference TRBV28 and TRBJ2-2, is DVKVTQSSRYLVKRTGEKVFLECVQDMDHENMFWYRQDPGLGLRLIYFSYDVKMKEKGDIPEGYSVSREKKERFSLILESASTNQTSMYLCASRRGGPWELFFGEGSRLTVL.

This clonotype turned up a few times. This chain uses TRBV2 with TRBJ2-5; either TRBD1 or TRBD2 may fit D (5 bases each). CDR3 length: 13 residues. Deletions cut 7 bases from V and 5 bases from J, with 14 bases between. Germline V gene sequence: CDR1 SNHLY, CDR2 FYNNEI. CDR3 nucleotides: TGTGCCAGCAACTTTGAGGGGACGGAGACCCAGTACTTC. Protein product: CASNFEGTETQYF.

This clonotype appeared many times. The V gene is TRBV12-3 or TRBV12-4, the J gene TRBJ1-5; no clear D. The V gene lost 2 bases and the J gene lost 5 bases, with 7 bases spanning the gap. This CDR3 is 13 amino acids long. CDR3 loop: CASSLLGDQPQHF. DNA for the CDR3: TGTGCCAGCAGTTTACTGGGCGATCAGCCCCAGCATTTT.